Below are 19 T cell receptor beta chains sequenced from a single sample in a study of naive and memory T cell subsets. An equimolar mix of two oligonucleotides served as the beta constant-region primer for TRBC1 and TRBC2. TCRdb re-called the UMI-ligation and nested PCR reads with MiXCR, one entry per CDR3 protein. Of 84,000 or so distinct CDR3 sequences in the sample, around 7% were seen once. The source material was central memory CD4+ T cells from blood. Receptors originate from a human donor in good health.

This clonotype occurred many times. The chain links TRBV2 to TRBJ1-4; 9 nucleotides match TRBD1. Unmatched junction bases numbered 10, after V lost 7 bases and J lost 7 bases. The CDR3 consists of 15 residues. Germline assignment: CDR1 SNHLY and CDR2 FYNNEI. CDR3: CASTWGDRDGEKLFF. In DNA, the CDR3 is TGTGCCAGCACCTGGGGGGACAGGGATGGTGAAAAACTGTTTTTT.

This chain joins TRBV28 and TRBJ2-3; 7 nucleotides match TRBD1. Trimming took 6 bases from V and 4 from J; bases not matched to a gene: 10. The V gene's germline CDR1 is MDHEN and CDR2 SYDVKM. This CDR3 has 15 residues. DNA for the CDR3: TGTGCCAGCAGCACGACAGGGAGCAATGCAGATACGCAGTATTTT. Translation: CASSTTGSNADTQYF.

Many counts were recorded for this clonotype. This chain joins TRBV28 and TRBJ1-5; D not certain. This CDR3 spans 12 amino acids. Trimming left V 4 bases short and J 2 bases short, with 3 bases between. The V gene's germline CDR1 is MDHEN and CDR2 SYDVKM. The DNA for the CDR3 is TGTGCCAGCAGTTCGGGCAATCAGCCCCAGCATTTT. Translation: CASSSGNQPQHF.

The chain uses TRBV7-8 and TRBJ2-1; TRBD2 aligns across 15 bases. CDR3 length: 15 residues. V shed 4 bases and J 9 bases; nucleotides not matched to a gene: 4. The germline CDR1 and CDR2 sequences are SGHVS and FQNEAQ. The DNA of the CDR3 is TGTGCCAGCAGCTCCGGACTAGCGGGAGGGGGTGAGCAGTTCTTC. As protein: CASSSGLAGGGEQFF.

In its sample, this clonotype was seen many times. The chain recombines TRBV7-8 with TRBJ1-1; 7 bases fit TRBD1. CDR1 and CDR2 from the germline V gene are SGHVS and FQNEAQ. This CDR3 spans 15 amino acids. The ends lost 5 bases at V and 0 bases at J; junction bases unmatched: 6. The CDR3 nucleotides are TGTGCCAGCAGCCCAAGACAGGGCTTGAACACTGAAGCTTTCTTT. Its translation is CASSPRQGLNTEAFF.

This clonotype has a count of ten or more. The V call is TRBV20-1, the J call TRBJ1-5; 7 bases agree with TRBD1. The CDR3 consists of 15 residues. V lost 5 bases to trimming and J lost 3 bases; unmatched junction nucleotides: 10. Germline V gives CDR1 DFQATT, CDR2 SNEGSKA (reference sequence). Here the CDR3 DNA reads TGCAGTGCTGTGGCCCCCGGGACAGTCAATCAGCCCCAGCATTTT. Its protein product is CSAVAPGTVNQPQHF.

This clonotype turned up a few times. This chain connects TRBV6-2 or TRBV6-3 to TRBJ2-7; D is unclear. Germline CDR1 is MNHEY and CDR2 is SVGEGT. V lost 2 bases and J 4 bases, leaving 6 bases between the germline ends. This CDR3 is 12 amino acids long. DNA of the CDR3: TGTGCCAGCAGTTACCCTGGGTACGAGCAGTACTTC. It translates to CASSYPGYEQYF.

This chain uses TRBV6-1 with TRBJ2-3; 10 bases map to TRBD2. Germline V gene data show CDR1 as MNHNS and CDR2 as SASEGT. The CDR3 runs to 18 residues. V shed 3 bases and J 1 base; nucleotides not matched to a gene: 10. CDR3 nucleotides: TGTGCCAGCAGTGACCGACCCGCCGGGACTAGCGGCACAGATACGCAGTATTTT. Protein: CASSDRPAGTSGTDTQYF.

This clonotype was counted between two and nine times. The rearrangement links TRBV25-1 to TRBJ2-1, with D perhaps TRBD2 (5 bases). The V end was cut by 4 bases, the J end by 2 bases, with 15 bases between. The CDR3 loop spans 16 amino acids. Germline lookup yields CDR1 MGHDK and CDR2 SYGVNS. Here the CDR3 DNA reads TGTGCCAGCAGTGCGCCCGGAGGACGTACCTACAATGAGCAGTTCTTC. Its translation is CASSAPGGRTYNEQFF.

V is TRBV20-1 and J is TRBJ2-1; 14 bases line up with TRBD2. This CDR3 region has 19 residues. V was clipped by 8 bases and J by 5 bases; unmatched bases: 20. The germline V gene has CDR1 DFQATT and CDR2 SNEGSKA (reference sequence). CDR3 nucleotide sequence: TGCAGTTCAAACTCTCCGGGACTAGCGGGAGTAGCGAGGCACAATGAGCAGTTCTTC. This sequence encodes CSSNSPGLAGVARHNEQFF.

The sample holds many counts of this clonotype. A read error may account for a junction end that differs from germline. The CDR3 reads CASSLGGDTQYF. In DNA, the CDR3 is TGTGCCAGCAGCTTAGGCGGGGATACGCAGTATTTT. The rearrangement links TRBV5-1 to TRBJ2-3; a weak D match, TRBD2 (5 bases). Germline V gene data show CDR1 as SGHRS and CDR2 as YFSETQ. The CDR3 totals 12 residues.

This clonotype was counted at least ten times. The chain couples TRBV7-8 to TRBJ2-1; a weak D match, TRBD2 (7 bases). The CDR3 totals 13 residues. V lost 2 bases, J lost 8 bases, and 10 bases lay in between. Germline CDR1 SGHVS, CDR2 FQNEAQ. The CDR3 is CASSLWEGDEQFF. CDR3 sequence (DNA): TGTGCCAGCAGCTTATGGGAGGGGGATGAGCAGTTCTTC.

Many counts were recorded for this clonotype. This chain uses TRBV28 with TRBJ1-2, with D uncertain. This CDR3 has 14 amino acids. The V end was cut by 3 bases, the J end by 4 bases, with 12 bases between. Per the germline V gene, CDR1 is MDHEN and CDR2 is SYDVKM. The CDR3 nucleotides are TGTGCCAGCAGTTTGGGCACTTTTAGCTATGGCTACACCTTC. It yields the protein CASSLGTFSYGYTF.

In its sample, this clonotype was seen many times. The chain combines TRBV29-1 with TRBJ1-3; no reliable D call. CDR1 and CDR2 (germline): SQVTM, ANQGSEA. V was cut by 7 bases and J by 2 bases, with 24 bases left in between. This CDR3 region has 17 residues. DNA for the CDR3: TGCAGCGCCCGGGTCCCTATTGCAGATGACGCTGGAAACACCATATATTTT. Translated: CSARVPIADDAGNTIYF.

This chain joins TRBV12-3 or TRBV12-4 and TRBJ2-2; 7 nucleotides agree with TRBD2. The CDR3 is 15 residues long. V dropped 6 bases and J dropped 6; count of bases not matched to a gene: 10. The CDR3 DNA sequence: TGTGCCAGCAGCCCTCGGGCGGGAGCCCCCGGGGAGCTGTTTTTT. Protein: CASSPRAGAPGELFF.

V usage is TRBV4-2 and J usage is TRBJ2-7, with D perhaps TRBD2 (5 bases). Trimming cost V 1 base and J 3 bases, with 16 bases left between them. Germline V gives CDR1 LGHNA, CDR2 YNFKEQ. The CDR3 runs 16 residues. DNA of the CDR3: TGTGCCAGCAGCCAAGTGTCGGGCGACGGGGACTACGAGCAGTACTTC. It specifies CASSQVSGDGDYEQYF.

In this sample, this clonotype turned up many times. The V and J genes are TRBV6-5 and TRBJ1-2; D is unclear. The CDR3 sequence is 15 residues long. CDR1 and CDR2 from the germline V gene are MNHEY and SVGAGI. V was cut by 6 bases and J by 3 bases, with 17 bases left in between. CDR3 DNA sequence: TGTGCCAGCAGGCCTCTTGTGAGCCCGCACTATGGCTACACCTTC. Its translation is CASRPLVSPHYGYTF.

The CDR3 DNA reads as TGTGCCTGGAGCAGGGACAGGGCGACCGATACGCAGTATTTT. Protein sequence: CAWSRDRATDTQYF. The chain uses TRBV30 and TRBJ2-3; 9 bases are a match to TRBD1. This CDR3 region has 14 residues. V was clipped by 3 bases and J by 6 bases; unmatched bases: 7. Germline V gene lookup returns CDR1 GTSNPN and CDR2 SVGIG (reference sequence).

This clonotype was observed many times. The CDR3 nucleotides are TGTGCCACCAGCAGAGATTTTGCACTGCAGCCCCAGCATTTT. As protein: CATSRDFALQPQHF. The gene calls are TRBV15 and TRBJ1-5; no reliable D call. This CDR3 contains 14 residues. Between the trimmed V and J ends, which lost 0 bases and 7 bases, there was a span of 10 bases. CDR1 is LNHNV and CDR2 is YYDKDF in the germline V gene (reference sequence).